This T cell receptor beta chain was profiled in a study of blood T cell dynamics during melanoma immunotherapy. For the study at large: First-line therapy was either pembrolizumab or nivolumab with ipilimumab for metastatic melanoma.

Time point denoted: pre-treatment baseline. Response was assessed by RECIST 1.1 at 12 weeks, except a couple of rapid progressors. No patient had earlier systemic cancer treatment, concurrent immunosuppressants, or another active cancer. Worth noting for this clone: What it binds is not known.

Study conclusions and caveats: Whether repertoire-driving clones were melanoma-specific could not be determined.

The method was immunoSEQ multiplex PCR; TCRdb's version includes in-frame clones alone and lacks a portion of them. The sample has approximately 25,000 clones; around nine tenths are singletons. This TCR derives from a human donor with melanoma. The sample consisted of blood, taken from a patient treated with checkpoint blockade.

The CDR3 coding sequence is TGTGCCAGCAGCTTACGAACAGCCTACAATGAGCAGTTCTTC. It is translated as CASSLRTAYNEQFF. This chain uses TRBV11-2 with TRBJ2-1; the D is unclear. Germline-derived CDR1 and CDR2 are SGHAT and FQNNGV. V dropped 2 bases and J dropped 2 bases, with 7 bases sitting between them. The CDR3 is 14 residues long.